This TCR beta chain was retrieved from a study of Tregs in tolerant kidney transplant recipients. Whole-study findings and limits: Activated donor B cell expansion appeared to reveal the most relevant donor-specific TCRbeta repertoire. Validation in larger populations is needed because few patients were studied.

V lost 5 bases to trimming and J lost 5 bases, with 7 bases between them. This CDR3 contains 13 residues. Per the germline V gene, CDR1 is MNHEY and CDR2 is SVGAGI. Details on this clone: Its cognate antigen is unknown.

CD4+CD25+CD127- Tregs, CD4+CD25- non-Tregs, CD4 and CD8 cells were sorted. The repertoire was sequenced with immunoSEQ multiplex PCR; TCRdb's copy has only in-frame clones and lacks some. Of some 250,000 clones listed, 80% to 85% are singletons. The sample comprised CD4+ T cells from blood. The receptor was derived from a human donor in good health. The chain couples TRBV6-5 to TRBJ2-6; D not certain. CDR3 amino acids: CASSPARANVLTF. In nucleotides, the CDR3 is TGTGCCAGCAGTCCGGCGAGGGCCAACGTCCTGACTTTC.